This T cell receptor (beta chain) derives from a study of blood T cell repertoires in COVID-19. Study at large: Italy, Spain and the United States were the sources of the convalescent and acute COVID-19 samples. Sources were T cells, B-cell-depleted T cells, or PBMCs; the material itself was cDNA or gDNA.

This clone appeared a few times. Authors' processing steps: Amplification from reference gene primers served as the basis for estimated nucleated cell counts. Profiled with immunoSEQ multiplex PCR; TCRdb holds only in-frame clones, not every one. V and J calls and clone size are given by that table; D and trimming were obtained from the DNA. The sample lists under 300,000 clones, approximately 83% seen once, with around 2% in the top ten. Sequenced input: peripheral blood. The source is a man aged 25-40 years who had recovered from COVID-19.

The CDR3 here is CASSLQDGQEAFF. Here the CDR3 DNA reads TGTGCCAGCAGCTTGCAGGACGGACAGGAAGCTTTCTTT. J is TRBJ1-1 and V is TRBV5-4; D may be TRBD1 (6 bases). The CDR3 covers 13 residues. V was trimmed by 1 base and J by 8 bases, leaving 12 bases between them. Looked up from germline, CDR1 is SGHNT and CDR2 is YYREEE (reference sequence).